These 11 T cell receptor beta chains were sequenced from one sample in a study of T cell changes during pregnancy in multiple sclerosis. The method was immunoSEQ multiplex PCR; TCRdb's version includes in-frame clones alone and lacks a portion of them. This table has more than 75,000 clones, 85% to 95% appearing once. This material consisted of peripheral blood, taken in the third trimester of pregnancy. The receptors were gathered from a female donor with multiple sclerosis, enrolled in a pregnancy study.

V gene TRBV2 combines with J gene TRBJ1-2; D ambiguous. Trimming cost V 4 bases and J 7 bases, with 13 bases left between them. This CDR3 has 13 residues. Germline V lookup: CDR1 SNHLY, CDR2 FYNNEI. The CDR3 is CASSAPGLGGYTF. The CDR3 nucleotides are TGTGCCAGCAGTGCCCCGGGTTTAGGTGGCTACACCTTC.

The genes are TRBV7-6 and TRBJ2-5, with 12 bases that match TRBD2. The CDR3 is made up of 15 amino acids. The trim removed 2 bases at V and 5 bases at J, leaving 3 bases unmatched. Germline CDR1 SGHVS, CDR2 FNYEAQ. This CDR3 reads CASSLLAGGPETQYF. The CDR3 DNA follows: TGTGCCAGCAGCTTACTAGCGGGGGGGCCGGAGACCCAGTACTTC.

V gene TRBV27 combines with J gene TRBJ2-1; 9 positions agree with TRBD2. V lost 7 bases, J lost 9 bases, and 16 bases stayed unmatched. Germline CDR1 reads MNHEY; CDR2 reads SMNVEV (reference sequence). CDR3 length equals 16 residues. CDR3 amino acids: CASTPASGGYNGEQFF. For the CDR3, the DNA is TGTGCCAGCACCCCGGCGAGCGGGGGGTATAACGGTGAGCAGTTCTTC.

The rearrangement links TRBV7-2 to TRBJ2-1, with TRBD2 matching 8 bases. CDR1 SGHTA and CDR2 FQGNSA come from the germline V gene. The length of the CDR3 is 14 residues. The junction had 5 bases not matched to a gene; V was cut back by 2 bases and J by 8 bases. The CDR3 DNA sequence: TGTGCCAGCAGCTTACCGGGACTAGTGGATGAGCAGTTCTTC. This encodes CASSLPGLVDEQFF.

The CDR3 loop reads CASSGRDSSYEQYF. The DNA for the CDR3 is TGTGCCAGCAGTGGCCGGGACTCGAGCTACGAGCAGTACTTC. The V and J genes are TRBV6-1 and TRBJ2-7, with TRBD2 as a possible D gene (6 bases). V lost 4 bases to trimming and J lost 3 bases, with 13 bases between them. The CDR3 runs 14 residues. CDR1 is MNHNS, CDR2 SASEGT, per germline.

V is TRBV7-8 and J is TRBJ1-5; 7 nucleotides align to TRBD1. The V and J ends lost 3 bases and 2 bases, in that order; junction bases with no gene match: 7. This CDR3 comprises 16 residues. Per the germline V gene, CDR1 is SGHVS and CDR2 is FQNEAQ. CDR3 nucleotide sequence: TGTGCCAGCAGCTTTGGTACAGGGGCCCGCAATCAGCCCCAGCATTTT. Translation gives CASSFGTGARNQPQHF. Full variable domain (missing parts from reference TRBV7-8 and TRBJ1-5): GAGVSQSPRYKVAKRGQDVALRCDPISGHVSLFWYQQALGQGPEFLTYFQNEAQLDKSGLPSDRFFAERPEGSVSTLKIQRTQQEDSAVYLCASSFGTGARNQPQHFGDGTRLSIL.

The J gene is TRBJ1-2, the V gene TRBV5-1; no clear D gene. V was clipped by 1 base and J by 6 bases, with 7 bases between them. The CDR3 sequence is 12 residues long. Looked up from germline, CDR1 is SGHRS and CDR2 is YFSETQ. The DNA for the CDR3 is TGCGCCAGCAGCTTGACAGCGGATGGCTACACCTTC. Its translation: CASSLTADGYTF.

The J gene is TRBJ2-2, the V gene TRBV6-1; TRBD1 matches at 9 bases. With 6 bases clipped from V and 7 bases from J, the junction kept 6 bases outside the gene matches. Germline values: CDR1 MNHNS, CDR2 SASEGT. This CDR3 has 14 amino acids. DNA for the CDR3: TGTGCCAGCAGGGGGACAGGGAGTGGCGGGGAGCTGTTTTTT. It specifies CASRGTGSGGELFF.

The chain joins TRBV28 to TRBJ2-5; TRBD1 aligns across 7 bases. The CDR3 is 15 residues long. V was clipped by 6 bases and J by 3 bases; unmatched bases: 10. CDR1 and CDR2 from the germline V gene are MDHEN and SYDVKM. CDR3 amino acids: CASRRQGSVKETQYF. CDR3 nucleotide sequence: TGTGCCAGCAGGCGACAGGGCTCAGTCAAAGAGACCCAGTACTTC.

The genes are TRBV7-6 and TRBJ2-2; TRBD2 agrees at 8 bases. Trimming took 7 bases from V and 5 from J; bases not matched to a gene: 12. CDR3 size: 16 residues. Germline V CDR1 and CDR2: SGHVS, FNYEAQ. The CDR3, as DNA: TGTGCCAGCACCCAGCGGGGGAGGCGAGGAACCGGGGAGCTGTTTTTT. This codes for CASTQRGRRGTGELFF.

V usage is TRBV6-5 and J usage is TRBJ2-4, with D possibly matching TRBD2 (5 bases). Trimming took 0 bases from V and 0 from J, leaving 9 bases between them. This CDR3 is built from 16 residues. Germline-derived CDR1 and CDR2 are MNHEY and SVGAGI. The CDR3 protein is CASSYSTNLAKNIQYF. The CDR3 DNA reads TGTGCCAGCAGTTACTCGACTAATCTAGCCAAAAACATTCAGTACTTC.